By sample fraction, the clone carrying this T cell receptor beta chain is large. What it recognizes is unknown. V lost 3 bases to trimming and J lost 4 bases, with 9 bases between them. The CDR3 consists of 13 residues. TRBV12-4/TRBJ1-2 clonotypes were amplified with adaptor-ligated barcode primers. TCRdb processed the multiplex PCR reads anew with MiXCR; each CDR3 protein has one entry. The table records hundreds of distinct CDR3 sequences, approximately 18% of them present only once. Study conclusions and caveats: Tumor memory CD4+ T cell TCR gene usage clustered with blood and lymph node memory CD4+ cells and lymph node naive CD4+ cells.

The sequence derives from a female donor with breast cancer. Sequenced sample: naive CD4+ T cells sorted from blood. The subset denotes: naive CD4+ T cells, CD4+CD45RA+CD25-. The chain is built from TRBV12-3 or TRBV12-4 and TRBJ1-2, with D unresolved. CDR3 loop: CASSFGSRYGYTF. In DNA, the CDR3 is TGTGCCAGCAGTTTCGGCAGCCGCTATGGCTACACCTTC.